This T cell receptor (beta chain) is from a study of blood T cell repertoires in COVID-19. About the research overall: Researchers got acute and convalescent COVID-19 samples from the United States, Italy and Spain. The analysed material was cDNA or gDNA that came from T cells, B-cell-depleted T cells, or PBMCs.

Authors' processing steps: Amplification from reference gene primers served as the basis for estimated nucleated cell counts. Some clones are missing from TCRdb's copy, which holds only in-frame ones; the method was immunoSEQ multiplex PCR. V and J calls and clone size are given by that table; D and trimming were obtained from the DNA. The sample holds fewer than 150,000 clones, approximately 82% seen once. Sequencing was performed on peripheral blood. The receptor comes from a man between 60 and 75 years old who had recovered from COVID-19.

This CDR3 is CASSYRGQGVSGYTF. In DNA form, the CDR3 reads TGTGCCAGCAGTTACCGGGGACAGGGAGTTTCTGGCTACACCTTC. The chain uses TRBV6-5 and TRBJ1-2; 9 nucleotides align to TRBD1. This CDR3 is 15 amino acids long. Looked up from germline, CDR1 is MNHEY and CDR2 is SVGAGI. Unmatched junction bases numbered 8, after V lost 2 bases and J lost 7 bases.